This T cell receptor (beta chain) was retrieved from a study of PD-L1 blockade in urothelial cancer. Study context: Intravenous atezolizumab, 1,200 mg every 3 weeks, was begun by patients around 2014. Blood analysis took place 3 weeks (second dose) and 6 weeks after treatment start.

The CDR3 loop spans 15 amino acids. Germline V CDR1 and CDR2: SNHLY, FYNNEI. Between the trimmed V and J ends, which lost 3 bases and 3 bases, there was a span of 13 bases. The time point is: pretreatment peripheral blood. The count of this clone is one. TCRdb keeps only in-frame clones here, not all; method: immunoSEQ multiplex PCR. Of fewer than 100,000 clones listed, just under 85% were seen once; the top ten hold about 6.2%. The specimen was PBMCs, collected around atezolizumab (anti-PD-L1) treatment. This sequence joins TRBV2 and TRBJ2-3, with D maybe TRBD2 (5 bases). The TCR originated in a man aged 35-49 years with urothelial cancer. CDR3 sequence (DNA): TGTGCCAGCAGTGACGCCCGGGAAATTACAGATACGCAGTATTTT. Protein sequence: CASSDAREITDTQYF.